This TCR beta chain emerged from a study of blood T cell repertoires in COVID-19. Turning to the study itself: The United States, Italy and Spain were the sources of the acute and convalescent COVID-19 samples. Nucleic acid was either cDNA or gDNA, and it came from T cells, B-cell-depleted T cells, or PBMCs.

Only in-frame clones appear in the TCRdb table, and some are missing; sequencing was by immunoSEQ multiplex PCR. The sample lists tens of thousands of clones, about four fifths occurring once. Notes on this clone: One end of the junction fails to match germline, which may point to a read error.

This CDR3 spans 13 amino acids. The V gene's germline CDR1 is LGHNA and CDR2 YNFKEQ. The source material was peripheral blood. The rearrangement links TRBV4-2 to TRBJ2-7; perhaps TRBD1 as D (6 bases). The source of this sequence is a woman aged 80 or over with acute or convalescent COVID-19. CDR3 bases: TGTGCCAGCAGCCAAGATTGGGACAAGAGTCGGGACTTC. It translates to CASSQDWDKSRDF.